The rows below give T cell receptor beta chains drawn from one sample of a study of shared clonotypes between healthy human individuals. The method was immunoSEQ multiplex PCR; TCRdb's version includes in-frame clones alone and lacks a portion of them. The table has approximately 2,300,000 clones, about 90% seen once. Sequenced input: naive CD4+ T cells from PBMCs. The receptors were sampled from a man aged 18 to 35 in good health. Some clones in this sample may be carry-over from other donors' samples. Both conserved end residues are part of each CDR3. Each record gives: J gene, D gene, clone size, V gene, CDR3 protein, CDR3 DNA. D genes are given only for firm matches. For some rows the clone size is stated as once, few or many, or as a class when expanded; others skip it.

J: TRBJ2-1
D: .
size: .
V: TRBV5-1
CDR3: CASSSLSHPAYNEQFF
DNA: TGCGCCAGCAGCTCCCTCAGCCACCCAGCGTACAATGAGCAGTTCTTC

J: TRBJ1-5
D: .
size: .
V: TRBV2
CDR3: CASSEDAATGNQPQHF
DNA: TGTGCCAGCAGTGAAGATGCGGCGACCGGGAATCAGCCCCAGCATTTT

J: TRBJ2-3
D: TRBD2
size: .
V: TRBV30
CDR3: CAWRSSLAGHTDTQYF
DNA: TGTGCCTGGAGATCCTCACTAGCGGGGCACACAGATACGCAGTATTTT

J: TRBJ1-1
D: TRBD1
size: .
V: TRBV6-5
CDR3: CASSYSSRGRAFF
DNA: TGTGCCAGCAGTTACTCGAGTAGGGGGCGGGCTTTCTTT

J: TRBJ2-2
D: .
size: .
V: TRBV30
CDR3: CAWSEFPGELFF
DNA: TGTGCCTGGAGTGAGTTCCCCGGGGAGCTGTTTTTT

J: TRBJ2-7
D: TRBD1
size: .
V: TRBV5-1
CDR3: CASSRGQGTHYEQYF
DNA: TGCGCCAGCAGCCGGGGACAGGGGACACACTACGAGCAGTACTTC

J: TRBJ1-2
D: .
size: .
V: TRBV7-2
CDR3: CASSLVSQPNYGYTF
DNA: TGTGCCAGCAGCTTAGTCTCGCAGCCTAACTATGGCTACACCTTC

J: TRBJ1-2
D: .
size: .
V: TRBV7-2
CDR3: CASSLEARVGGYTF
DNA: TGTGCCAGCAGCTTAGAGGCCAGGGTTGGCGGCTACACCTTC

J: TRBJ2-7
D: .
size: .
V: TRBV21-1
CDR3: CASSNCAPYYPGSYEQYF
DNA: TGTGCCAGCAGCAACTGCGCACCCTACTACCCCGGCTCCTACGAGCAGTACTTC

J: TRBJ2-5
D: .
size: .
V: TRBV19
CDR3: CASSALGETQYF
DNA: TGTGCCAGTAGTGCCCTGGGAGAGACCCAGTACTTC

J: TRBJ2-5
D: TRBD2
size: .
V: TRBV11-2
CDR3: CASSQQLAEETQYF
DNA: TGTGCCAGCAGTCAACAACTAGCGGAAGAGACCCAGTACTTC

J: TRBJ2-3
D: TRBD2
size: .
V: TRBV5-4
CDR3: CASSVGAGGTDTQYF
DNA: TGTGCCAGCAGCGTCGGGGCGGGAGGGACAGATACGCAGTATTTT

J: TRBJ2-5
D: .
size: .
V: TRBV12-5
CDR3: CASGRMGGETQYF
DNA: TGTGCTAGTGGCCGGATGGGTGGTGAGACCCAGTACTTC

J: TRBJ1-1
D: TRBD1
size: .
V: TRBV6-1
CDR3: CASSARDRTQAFF
DNA: TGTGCCAGCAGTGCCCGGGACAGGACCCAAGCTTTCTTT

J: TRBJ1-3
D: .
size: .
V: TRBV4-1
CDR3: CASSHRITRGSGNTIYF
DNA: TGCGCCAGCAGCCATCGGATTACGCGCGGCTCTGGAAACACCATATATTTT

J: TRBJ2-7
D: TRBD1
size: .
V: TRBV11-1
CDR3: CASRDRDRSYEQYF
DNA: TGTGCCAGCAGGGACCGGGACAGGTCTTACGAGCAGTACTTC

J: TRBJ2-1
D: TRBD2
size: .
V: TRBV5-1
CDR3: CASSSPGLAGAYEQFF
DNA: TGCGCCAGCAGCTCCCCGGGACTAGCGGGAGCCTATGAGCAGTTCTTC

J: TRBJ2-3
D: .
size: .
V: TRBV7-2
CDR3: CASSLLGVSTDTQYF
DNA: TGTGCCAGCAGCTTACTCGGGGTTAGCACAGATACGCAGTATTTT

J: TRBJ1-1
D: TRBD1
size: .
V: TRBV28
CDR3: CAATDRDGTEAFF
DNA: TGTGCCGCCACCGACAGGGACGGCACTGAAGCTTTCTTT

J: TRBJ2-5
D: TRBD2
size: .
V: TRBV4-1
CDR3: CASSQGSASGQETQYF
DNA: TGCGCCAGCAGCCAAGGGTCGGCTAGCGGCCAAGAGACCCAGTACTTC

J: TRBJ2-5
D: .
size: .
V: TRBV30
CDR3: CAWSPKLETQYF
DNA: TGTGCCTGGAGTCCCAAGTTGGAGACCCAGTACTTC

J: TRBJ2-2
D: TRBD2
size: once
V: TRBV7-9
CDR3: CASSLLAANTGELFF
DNA: TGTGCCAGCAGCTTACTAGCGGCGAACACCGGGGAGCTGTTTTTT

J: TRBJ2-2
D: TRBD1
size: .
V: TRBV19
CDR3: CASSIDPGQGVSGELFF
DNA: TGTGCCAGTAGTATAGATCCCGGACAGGGCGTCAGCGGGGAGCTGTTTTTT

J: TRBJ2-5
D: TRBD2
size: .
V: TRBV7-6
CDR3: CASSPLSGSVETQYF
DNA: TGTGCCAGCAGCCCTCTTAGCGGGAGTGTGGAGACCCAGTACTTC

J: TRBJ2-3
D: TRBD2
size: .
V: TRBV7-2
CDR3: CASSLSGGTDTQYF
DNA: TGTGCCAGCAGCCTCAGCGGGGGCACAGATACGCAGTATTTT

J: TRBJ2-5
D: .
size: .
V: TRBV6-1
CDR3: CASHRGRETQYF
DNA: TGTGCCAGCCACCGGGGAAGAGAGACCCAGTACTTC

J: TRBJ2-1
D: .
size: once
V: TRBV5-4
CDR3: CASSLGPADSYNEQFF
DNA: TGTGCCAGCAGCTTGGGCCCAGCGGACTCGTACAATGAGCAGTTCTTC

J: TRBJ1-1
D: .
size: .
V: TRBV5-1
CDR3: CASSPSIRGKGTEAFF
DNA: TGCGCCAGCAGCCCAAGCATACGAGGTAAGGGCACTGAAGCTTTCTTT

J: TRBJ2-1
D: .
size: .
V: TRBV7-9
CDR3: CASSFGTSRNEQFF
DNA: TGTGCCAGCAGCTTCGGGACATCTCGAAATGAGCAGTTCTTC

J: TRBJ1-4
D: .
size: .
V: TRBV27
CDR3: CASSTSRVDEKLFF
DNA: TGTGCCAGCAGTACTTCCAGGGTGGATGAAAAACTGTTTTTT

J: TRBJ1-1
D: .
size: .
V: TRBV5-6
CDR3: CASSHTPGHLEAFF
DNA: TGTGCCAGCAGCCATACCCCGGGACACTTAGAGGCTTTCTTT